This T cell receptor (beta chain) was sequenced in a study of identical twins. The study's findings and limits: For out-of-frame alpha sequences shared by twins, low generation probability was in excess. Invariant T cells like MAIT and iNKT could partly confound the zero-insertion analyses. Among monozygotic twins, out-of-frame TCR alpha sharing exceeded what models predicted. Abundant beta clonotypes from cord blood had fewer insertions, unlike memory repertoires, which showed none.

Germline CDR1 is SGHAT and CDR2 is FQNNGV. CDR3 length equals 16 residues. TCRdb re-called the 5' RACE reads through MiXCR, storing one row per CDR3 protein. Of under 350,000 distinct CDR3 sequences listed, less than 9.5% are singletons. A single count supports this clonotype. Its target is not known. A junction end diverges from the germline sequence, so it may reflect a read error. These data were likewise used in another study, on yellow fever vaccine responses in identical twins.

The chain recombines TRBV11-2 with TRBJ2-1; D ambiguous. The source material was CD8+ T cells sorted from blood. The source of this sequence is a woman aged 18-29 years in good health. CDR3 amino acids: CPSSLVASSLYNEQFF. The CDR3 nucleotides read TGTCCCAGCAGCTTAGTGGCCTCTTCCCTTTACAATGAGCAGTTCTTC.